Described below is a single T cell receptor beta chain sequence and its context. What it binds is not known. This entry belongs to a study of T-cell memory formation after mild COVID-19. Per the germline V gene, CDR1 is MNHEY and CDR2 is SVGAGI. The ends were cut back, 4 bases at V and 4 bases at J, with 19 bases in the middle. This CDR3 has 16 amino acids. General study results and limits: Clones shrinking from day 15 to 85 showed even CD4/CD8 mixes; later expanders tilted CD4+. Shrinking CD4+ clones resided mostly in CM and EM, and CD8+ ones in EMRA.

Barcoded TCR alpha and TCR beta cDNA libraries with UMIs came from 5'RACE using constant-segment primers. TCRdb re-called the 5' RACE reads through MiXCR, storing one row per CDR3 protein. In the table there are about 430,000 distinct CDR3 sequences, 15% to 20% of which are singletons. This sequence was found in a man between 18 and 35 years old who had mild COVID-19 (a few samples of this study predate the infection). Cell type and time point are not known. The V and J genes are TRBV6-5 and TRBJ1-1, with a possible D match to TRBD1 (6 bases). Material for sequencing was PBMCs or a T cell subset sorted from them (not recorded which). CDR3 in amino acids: CASSWQGRGAVTEAFF. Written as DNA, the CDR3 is TGTGCCAGCAGTTGGCAGGGTAGGGGGGCGGTCACTGAAGCTTTCTTT.